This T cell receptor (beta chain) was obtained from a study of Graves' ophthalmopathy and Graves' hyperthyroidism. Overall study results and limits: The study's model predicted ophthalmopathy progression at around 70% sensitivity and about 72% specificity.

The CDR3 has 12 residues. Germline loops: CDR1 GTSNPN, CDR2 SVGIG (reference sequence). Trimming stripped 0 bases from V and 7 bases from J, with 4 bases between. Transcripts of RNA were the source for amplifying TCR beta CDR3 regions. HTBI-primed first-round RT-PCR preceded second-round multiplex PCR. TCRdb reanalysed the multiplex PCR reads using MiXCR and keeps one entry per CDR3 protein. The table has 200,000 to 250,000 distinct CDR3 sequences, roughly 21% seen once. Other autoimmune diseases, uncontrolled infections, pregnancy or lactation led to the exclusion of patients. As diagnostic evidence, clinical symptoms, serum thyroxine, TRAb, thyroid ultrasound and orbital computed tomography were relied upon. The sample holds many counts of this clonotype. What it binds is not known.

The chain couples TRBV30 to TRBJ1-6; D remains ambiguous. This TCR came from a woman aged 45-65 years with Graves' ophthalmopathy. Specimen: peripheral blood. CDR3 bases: TGTGCCTGGAGTGTACGAAATTCACCCCTCCACTTT. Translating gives CAWSVRNSPLHF.